Presented here are 21 T cell receptor beta chains from one specimen sequenced in a study of molecular identifiers for immune sequencing clone quantification. TCRdb passed the PCR reads through MiXCR, listing each CDR3 protein once. The repertoire holds about 630,000 distinct CDR3 sequences, with about 25% as singletons. Sequencing was carried out using naive CD8+ T cells from blood, with Jurkat cell RNA spiked in. The subset was: FACS-sorted CD8+CD4-CCR7+CD45RA+ naive T cells. These receptors all come from a human donor in good health. Some libraries in this study had Jurkat cell RNA spiked in.

A few counts support this clonotype. V usage is TRBV19 and J usage is TRBJ2-7; 7 positions agree with TRBD1. The germline gives CDR1 LNHDA, CDR2 SQIVND (reference sequence). This CDR3 is 15 amino acids long. J lost 2 bases, V lost 1 base, and 5 bases had no gene match. The DNA for the CDR3 is TGTGCCAGTAGTATAGGGACAGGCCTAACCTACGAGCAGTACTTC. Its translation is CASSIGTGLTYEQYF. Looking up the rest from reference TRBV19 and TRBJ2-7 gives the full variable domain: DGGITQSPKYLFRKEGQNVTLSCEQNLNHDAMYWYRQDPGQGLRLIYYSQIVNDFQKGDIAEGYSVSREKKESFPLTVTSAQKNPTAFYLCASSIGTGLTYEQYFGPGTRLTVT.

The V gene is TRBV10-3, the J gene TRBJ2-7; tentatively, D is TRBD2 (6 bases). The germline CDR1 and CDR2 sequences are ENHRY and SYGVKD. This CDR3 spans 13 amino acids. V was pared by 4 bases and J by 2 bases, with 9 bases between. The CDR3 DNA is TGTGCCATCAGTGGGGGGGAGCCCTACGAGCAGTACTTC. It translates to CAISGGEPYEQYF.

The chain uses TRBV7-2 and TRBJ2-7; TRBD2 aligns across 8 bases. Germline V lookup: CDR1 SGHTA, CDR2 FQGNSA. The CDR3 covers 15 residues. V dropped 5 bases and J dropped 3; count of bases not matched to a gene: 9. The CDR3 reads CASSKDITSGYEQYF. The CDR3 DNA reads as TGTGCCAGCAGCAAAGACATCACTAGCGGCTACGAGCAGTACTTC. Full variable domain (missing parts from reference TRBV7-2 and TRBJ2-7): GAGVSQSPSNKVTEKGKDVELRCDPISGHTALYWYRQSLGQGLEFLIYFQGNSAPDKSGLPSDRFSAERTGGSVSTLTIQRTQQEDSAVYLCASSKDITSGYEQYFGPGTRLTVT.

The chain uses TRBV7-2 and TRBJ2-2; 7 bases match TRBD1. The CDR3 is made up of 16 amino acids. V lost 5 bases to trimming and J lost 0 bases; unmatched junction nucleotides: 6. The germline CDR1 and CDR2 sequences are SGHTA and FQGNSA. The CDR3 DNA follows: TGTGCCAGCAGCCAGGAGACAGGGACGAACACCGGGGAGCTGTTTTTT. Translation: CASSQETGTNTGELFF.

This clonotype was seen many times. V gene TRBV6-5 combines with J gene TRBJ1-6; D possibly corresponds to TRBD1 (5 bases). Germline CDR1 reads MNHEY; CDR2 reads SVGAGI. V lost 0 bases to trimming and J lost 8 bases, with 11 bases between them. The CDR3 is made up of 15 amino acids. The CDR3 DNA reads as TGTGCCAGCAGTTACTCTGGGACGGACTATTCACCCCTCCACTTT. It yields the protein CASSYSGTDYSPLHF.

The genes are TRBV20-1 and TRBJ2-2; D unclear. CDR3 size: 13 residues. Trimming pared 6 bases from V and 1 base from J, leaving 9 bases between. CDR1 DFQATT and CDR2 SNEGSKA come from the germline V gene (reference sequence). The CDR3 sequence: CSALAQNTGELFF. CDR3 bases: TGCAGTGCCCTTGCGCAGAACACCGGGGAGCTGTTTTTT.

Written as DNA, the CDR3 is TGTGCCAGCAGTCCTTTGGCGACCGGAGATGAGCAGTTCTTC. Translated: CASSPLATGDEQFF. The V gene is TRBV27, the J gene TRBJ2-1; D is unresolved. The CDR3 runs 14 residues. CDR1 and CDR2 from the germline V gene are MNHEY and SMNVEV (reference sequence). V was clipped by 5 bases and J by 8 bases, with 16 bases between them.

This clonotype was counted at least ten times. The chain has TRBV5-1 and TRBJ2-7, with D tentatively TRBD1 (6 bases). Per the germline V gene, CDR1 is SGHRS and CDR2 is YFSETQ. The CDR3 runs 14 residues. V lost 1 base to trimming and J lost 4 bases, with 12 bases between them. The chain's CDR3 is CASSLTGTYYEQYF. The CDR3, as DNA: TGCGCCAGCAGCTTGACAGGGACATATTACGAGCAGTACTTC.

This clonotype showed up just a few times. The V call is TRBV15, the J call TRBJ2-1, with TRBD1 matching over 7 bases. The CDR3 extends over 14 amino acids. J was trimmed by 7 bases and V by 3 bases; bases with no gene match: 6. Germline lookup yields CDR1 LNHNV and CDR2 YYDKDF (reference sequence). CDR3 loop: CATSSTGEMNEQFF. In nucleotides, the CDR3 is TGTGCCACCAGCAGTACAGGGGAAATGAATGAGCAGTTCTTC.

This clonotype has a handful of counts. The CDR3 is CASSSKPTQGTTEAFF. The DNA of the CDR3 is TGCGCCAGCAGTTCAAAACCCACGCAGGGTACCACTGAAGCTTTCTTT. The chain carries TRBV23-1 and TRBJ1-1, with a tentative D call TRBD1 (5 bases). TRBV23-1 is filed as an ORF, its function uncertain. V was shortened by 5 bases and J by 4 bases, with 20 bases between the two germline ends. The CDR3 is made up of 16 amino acids.

As to this clonotype: Since a much larger clone is just one base distant, this may be a read error. As DNA, the CDR3 is TGCGGCGCCCGGGTCGGGGCCGGGGGTAACGAGCAGTACTTC. Its protein is CGARVGAGGNEQYF. V is TRBV29-1 and J is TRBJ2-7, with a possible D match to TRBD2 (6 bases). CDR1 SQVTM and CDR2 ANQGSEA come from the germline V gene. The CDR3 length is 14 residues.

With respect to this clonotype: Germline and junction disagree at one end, which may indicate a read error. The chain employs TRBV28 and TRBJ2-7; D uncertain. The CDR3 totals 14 residues. Germline V gene sequence: CDR1 MDHEN, CDR2 SYDVKM. The CDR3 protein is CARSSSAPGSAPYF. The CDR3 DNA follows: TGTGCCCGCAGTTCCTCCGCCCCCGGCTCCGCGCCGTACTTC.

As DNA, the CDR3 is TGCAGTGGTATCACTACTAGCGGGGGGGACCCTGTGGGAGATACGCAGTATTTT. This translates into CSGITTSGGDPVGDTQYF. This chain links TRBV20-1 with TRBJ2-3, with 13 bases fitting TRBD2. The length of the CDR3 is 18 residues. J lost 5 bases, V lost 7 bases, and 18 bases had no gene match. Germline-derived CDR1 and CDR2 are DFQATT and SNEGSKA (reference sequence).

In its sample, this clonotype was seen a few times. The J gene is TRBJ2-2, the V gene TRBV6-2 or TRBV6-3; the D is unclear. Germline CDR1 is MNHEY and CDR2 is SVGEGT. CDR3 length: 15 residues. The V end was cut by 3 bases, the J end by 2 bases, with 10 bases between. CDR3 in DNA: TGTGCCAGCAGTTATTCGGCAGACAACACCGGGGAGCTGTTTTTT. Protein: CASSYSADNTGELFF.

Regarding this clonotype: A much larger clone differs from this one at a single base, so this may be a read error. The genes are TRBV6-5 and TRBJ2-7; possibly TRBD2 for D (7 bases). There are 13 residues in the CDR3. Germline loops: CDR1 MNHEY, CDR2 SVGAGI. V was clipped by 8 bases and J by 5 bases, with 16 bases between them. DNA of the CDR3: TGTGCCAGCGGCGACTGGGGGGGCGACGAGCAGTACTTC. Translation gives CASGDWGGDEQYF.

Regarding this clonotype: A much larger clonotype is one base distant, so this may be a read error. Given the absence of the conserved phenylalanine or tryptophan at the CDR3 end, a read error is likely. CDR3 sequence reads: CASSQELGNQPQHS. The CDR3 DNA is TGCGCCAGCAGCCAAGAACTAGGCAATCAGCCCCAGCATTCT. The chain links TRBV4-3 to TRBJ1-5, with D unclear. Germline lookup yields CDR1 LGHNA and CDR2 YSLEER. The ends were cut back, 0 bases at V and 2 bases at J, with 5 bases in the middle. The CDR3 consists of 14 residues.

This clonotype has ten or more counts. The chain has TRBV5-1 and TRBJ2-1; possible D gene TRBD1, 6 bases. With 8 bases removed from V and 1 base from J, the gap between germline ends came to 13 bases. The germline CDR1 and CDR2 sequences are SGHRS and YFSETQ. This CDR3 has 14 amino acids. DNA of the CDR3: TGCGCCAGTCGGACAGATCTTTCCTACAATGAGCAGTTCTTC. Translation gives CASRTDLSYNEQFF.

This clonotype was observed a few times. The chain couples TRBV7-4 to TRBJ2-5; 12 nucleotides line up with TRBD2. The CDR3 consists of 15 residues. The germline V gene encodes CDR1 SGHVT and CDR2 SQSDAQ. V was pared by 11 bases and J by 5 bases, with 12 bases of the junction left unmatched. This CDR3 is CASKELAGGGETQYF. The CDR3 DNA reads as TGTGCCTCCAAGGAGCTAGCGGGAGGGGGGGAGACCCAGTACTTC.

Remarks on this clonotype: This sequence may be a read error, since a much larger clone differs from it by one base. The gene calls are TRBV4-3 and TRBJ1-6; 9 bases align to TRBD1. V was clipped by 1 base and J by 8 bases; unmatched bases: 3. This CDR3 has 15 residues. Germline V gene sequence: CDR1 LGHNA, CDR2 YSLEER. The CDR3 loop reads CASSQGGQGDSPLHF. The DNA of the CDR3 is TGCGCCAGCAGCCAAGGGGGACAGGGAGATTCACCCCTCCACTTT.

This clonotype was seen at least ten times. The V gene is TRBV4-2, the J gene TRBJ2-3; D possibly corresponds to TRBD2 (6 bases). Germline V CDR1 and CDR2: LGHNA, YNFKEQ. This CDR3 has 15 residues. V was trimmed by 0 bases and J by 2 bases, leaving 9 bases between them. CDR3 bases: TGTGCCAGCAGCCAAGAAGGGACTTTCACAGATACGCAGTATTTT. Protein: CASSQEGTFTDTQYF.

J is TRBJ2-7 and V is TRBV10-3; D could derive from TRBD1 or TRBD2 (5 bases each). V was trimmed by 6 bases and J by 0 bases, leaving 15 bases between them. CDR1 and CDR2 from the germline V gene are ENHRY and SYGVKD. This CDR3 comprises 15 residues. CDR3 region: CAIRIGAESSYEQYF. CDR3 in DNA: TGTGCCATCAGAATCGGGGCCGAGAGCTCCTACGAGCAGTACTTC.